The TCR beta chain described here comes from a study of cytomegalovirus exposure and HLA in healthy donors. Overall study: HLA-typed donors contributed approximately 92 million unique TCRs, which were held in an early data release. Findings and caveats of the study: Looking again later, the authors saw that most CMV-associated TCR beta chains seemed HLA-restricted. A later examination showed that TCR association rates differed by HLA locus, with DRB1 most and HLA-C fewest.

The study ran its PCR with 60 Vbeta and 13 Jbeta primers. The assay was immunoSEQ multiplex PCR, and TCRdb's table has in-frame clones only and misses some. The sample contains roughly 100,000 clones, roughly 80% of which appear only once. Comment on this clone: Its target is unknown.

As for the donors, each was a healthy bone marrow donor. Material for sequencing was PBMCs. The TCR was taken from a male donor in good health and CMV-seropositive.

The CDR3 region has the DNA TGTGCCAGCAGGATGAGTAGGGGCAATGAGCAGTTCTTC. It encodes CASRMSRGNEQFF. The chain couples TRBV6-6 to TRBJ2-1; a weak D match, TRBD1 (5 bases). The CDR3 covers 13 residues. The V end was cut by 6 bases, the J end by 6 bases, with 12 bases between. Germline CDR1 and CDR2: MNHNY and SVGAGI (reference sequence).